This TCR beta chain was profiled in a study of T cells in Graves' hyperthyroidism and ophthalmopathy. Study results and caveats: The model predicted ophthalmopathy a median 6.5 months before onset. Blood also contained most expanded thyroid clonotypes above 0.001.

A patient was excluded if there was uncontrolled infection, other autoimmune disease, pregnancy or lactation. RNA transcripts were the template for amplifying TCR beta CDR3 regions. TCR CDR3 regions were first amplified by RT-PCR with HTBI primers. Each CDR3 protein is one row after TCRdb ran MiXCR on the multiplex PCR reads. The sample has around 600,000 distinct CDR3 sequences; more than 15% are singletons. Regarding this clonotype: Its antigen is not identified.

The source is a woman in her 40s with Graves' ophthalmopathy. The material sequenced was blood.

Here the CDR3 DNA reads TGCGCCAGCAGTGACCTGACTAGCGGGATCCCGGATACGCAGTATTTT. This translates into CASSDLTSGIPDTQYF. V gene TRBV10-1 combines with J gene TRBJ2-3, with 11 bases lining up with TRBD2. Looked up from germline, CDR1 is WNHNN and CDR2 is SYGVQD (reference sequence). V dropped 3 bases and J dropped 6; count of bases not matched to a gene: 8. The CDR3 runs 16 residues.